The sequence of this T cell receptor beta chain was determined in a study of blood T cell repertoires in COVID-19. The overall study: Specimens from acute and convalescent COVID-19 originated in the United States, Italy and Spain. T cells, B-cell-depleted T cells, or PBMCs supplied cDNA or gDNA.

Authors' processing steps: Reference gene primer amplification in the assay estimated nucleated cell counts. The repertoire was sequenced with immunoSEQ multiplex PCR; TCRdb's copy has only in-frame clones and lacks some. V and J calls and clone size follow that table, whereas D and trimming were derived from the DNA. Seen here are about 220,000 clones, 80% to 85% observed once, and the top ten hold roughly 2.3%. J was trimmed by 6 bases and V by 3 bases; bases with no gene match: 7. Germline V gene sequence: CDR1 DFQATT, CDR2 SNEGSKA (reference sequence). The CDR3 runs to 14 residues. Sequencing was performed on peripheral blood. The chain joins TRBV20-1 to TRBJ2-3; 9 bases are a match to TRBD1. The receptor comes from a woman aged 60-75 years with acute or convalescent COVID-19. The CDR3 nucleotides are TGCAGTGCTAGTATGGACAGGGGAATGGATACGCAGTATTTT. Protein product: CSASMDRGMDTQYF.